This TCR beta chain was observed in a study of post-analysis software for immune sequencing data. The wider study: The study covered relapsing-remitting, secondary progressive and progressive-relapsing courses of multiple sclerosis.

TCR beta cDNA libraries included unique molecular identifiers. TCRdb processed the PCR reads anew with MiXCR; each CDR3 protein has one entry. The sample consists of about 400,000 distinct CDR3 sequences, approximately 33% of them appearing once. Trimming stripped 5 bases from V and 6 bases from J, with 20 bases between. The germline V gene has CDR1 DFQATT and CDR2 SNEGSKA (reference sequence). This CDR3 has 15 amino acids. Study-wide findings and caveats: Relative to controls, patients had about five TRBV segments at higher frequency, with TRBV5-6, TRBV5-1 and TRBV20-1 among these. F measure grouped same-batch samples tightly together.

A remark on this clonotype: Its matching antigen is unknown.

The source of this sequence is a girl aged 5-17 years with multiple sclerosis. The rearrangement links TRBV20-1 to TRBJ2-1; D gene ambiguous. The sequencing input was blood. This CDR3 reads CSAPLVGDFTNEQFF. The DNA of the CDR3 is TGCAGTGCTCCTCTGGTGGGCGACTTTACCAATGAGCAGTTCTTC.